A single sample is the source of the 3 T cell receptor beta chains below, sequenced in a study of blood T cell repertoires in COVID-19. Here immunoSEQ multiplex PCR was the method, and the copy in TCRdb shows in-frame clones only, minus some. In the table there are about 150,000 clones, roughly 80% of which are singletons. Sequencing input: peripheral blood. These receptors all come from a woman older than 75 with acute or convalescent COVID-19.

CDR3 residues: CASSYQSNTEAFF. CDR3 bases: TGTGCCAGCAGTTACCAATCGAACACTGAAGCTTTCTTT. This chain joins TRBV6-6 and TRBJ1-1; D is undetermined. Germline loops: CDR1 MNHNY, CDR2 SVGAGI (reference sequence). The length of the CDR3 is 13 residues. V lost 2 bases and J lost 1, with 5 bases in between.

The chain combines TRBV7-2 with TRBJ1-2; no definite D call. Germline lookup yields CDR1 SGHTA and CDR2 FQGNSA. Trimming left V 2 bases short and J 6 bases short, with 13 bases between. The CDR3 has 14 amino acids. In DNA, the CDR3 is TGTGCCAGCAGCTTATTCGTAGGAGCGGATGGCTACACCTTC. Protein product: CASSLFVGADGYTF. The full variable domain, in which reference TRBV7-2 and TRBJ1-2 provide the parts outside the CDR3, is GAGVSQSPSNKVTEKGKDVELRCDPISGHTALYWYRQSLGQGLEFLIYFQGNSAPDKSGLPSDRFSAERTGGSVSTLTIQRTQQEDSAVYLCASSLFVGADGYTFGSGTRLTVV.

Written as DNA, the CDR3 is TGCAGCGTTGAAAGGGAGGGGGGGGTAGCTTTCTTT. Translation: CSVEREGGVAFF. This chain joins TRBV29-1 and TRBJ1-1; tentatively, D is TRBD1 (6 bases). Germline lookup yields CDR1 SQVTM and CDR2 ANQGSEA. The ends were cut back, 2 bases at V and 10 bases at J, with 14 bases in the middle. The CDR3 contains 12 residues.